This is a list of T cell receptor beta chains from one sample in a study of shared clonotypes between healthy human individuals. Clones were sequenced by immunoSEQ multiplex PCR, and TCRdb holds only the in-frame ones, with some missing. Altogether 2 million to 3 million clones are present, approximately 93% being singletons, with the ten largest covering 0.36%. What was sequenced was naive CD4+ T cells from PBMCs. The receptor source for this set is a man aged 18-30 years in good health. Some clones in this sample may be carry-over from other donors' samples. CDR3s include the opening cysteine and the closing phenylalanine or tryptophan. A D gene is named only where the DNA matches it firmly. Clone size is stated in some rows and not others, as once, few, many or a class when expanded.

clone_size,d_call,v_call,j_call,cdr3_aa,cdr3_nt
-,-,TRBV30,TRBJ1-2,CAWSVGGGFYGYTF,TGTGCCTGGAGTGTGGGTGGGGGGTTTTATGGCTACACCTTC
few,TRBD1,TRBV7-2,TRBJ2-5,CASSLGQGETQYF,TGTGCCAGCAGCTTGGGACAGGGGGAGACCCAGTACTTC
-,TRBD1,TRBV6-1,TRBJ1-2,CASSVDRGYGYTF,TGTGCCAGCAGCGTGGACAGGGGCTATGGCTACACCTTC
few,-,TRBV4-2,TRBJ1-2,CASSQVGPKHYGYTF,TGTGCCAGCAGCCAAGTTGGACCGAAGCACTATGGCTACACCTTC
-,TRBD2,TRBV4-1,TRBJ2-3,CASSFSGTSGLTDTQYF,TGCGCCAGCAGCTTCTCCGGGACTAGCGGGCTTACAGATACGCAGTATTTT
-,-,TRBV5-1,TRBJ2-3,CASSPRDQRTDTQYF,TGCGCCAGCAGCCCACGGGACCAACGCACAGATACGCAGTATTTT
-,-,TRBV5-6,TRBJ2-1,CASSLAAEGSYNEQFF,TGTGCCAGCAGCTTGGCCGCGGAGGGCTCCTACAATGAGCAGTTCTTC
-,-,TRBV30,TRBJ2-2,CASAPTPGTGELFF,TGTGCCTCCGCCCCCACTCCGGGGACCGGGGAGCTGTTTTTT
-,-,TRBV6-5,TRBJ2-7,CASSYYFQGYEQYF,TGTGCCAGCAGTTACTACTTTCAGGGATACGAGCAGTACTTC
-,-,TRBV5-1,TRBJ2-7,CASSSLAGTMQYF,TGCGCCAGCAGCTCGCTCGCCGGGACAATGCAGTACTTC
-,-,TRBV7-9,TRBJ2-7,CASSRIQRVPYEQYF,TGTGCCAGCAGCCGAATCCAGCGGGTTCCCTACGAGCAGTACTTC
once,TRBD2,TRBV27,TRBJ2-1,CASSRRLAVSSYNEQFF,TGTGCCAGCAGTCGCCGACTAGCGGTAAGCTCCTACAATGAGCAGTTCTTC
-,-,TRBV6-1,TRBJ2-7,CASRPGAYLSYEQYF,TGTGCCAGCAGGCCAGGGGCGTACCTTTCCTACGAGCAGTACTTC
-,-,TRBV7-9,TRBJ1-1,CASSSPGVTGAFF,TGTGCCAGCAGCTCTCCAGGGGTTACGGGGGCTTTCTTT
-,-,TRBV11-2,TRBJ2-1,CASSLVGTPQSSEQFF,TGTGCCAGCAGCTTAGTAGGGACCCCCCAAAGCAGTGAGCAGTTCTTC
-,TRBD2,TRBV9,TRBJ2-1,CASSVEVSGRAIEQFF,TGTGCCAGCAGCGTAGAGGTGAGCGGGAGGGCTATTGAGCAGTTCTTC
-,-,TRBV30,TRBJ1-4,CALTRRPSTNEKLFF,TGTGCCTTAACCCGGAGGCCGTCAACTAATGAAAAACTGTTTTTT
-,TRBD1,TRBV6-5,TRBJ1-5,CASSSDRGVSNQPQHF,TGTGCCAGCAGTTCCGACAGGGGGGTTAGCAATCAGCCCCAGCATTTT
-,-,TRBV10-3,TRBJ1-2,CAISELKGLGYTF,TGTGCCATCAGTGAACTTAAGGGGCTCGGCTACACCTTC
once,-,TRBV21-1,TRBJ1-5,CASSLPGGPLKVGNQPQHF,TGTGCCAGCAGCCTTCCGGGGGGACCTTTGAAAGTCGGCAATCAGCCCCAGCATTTT
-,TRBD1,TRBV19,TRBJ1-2,CATDRGRDGYTF,TGTGCCACTGACAGGGGCAGGGATGGCTACACCTTC
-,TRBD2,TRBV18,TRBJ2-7,CASSPRTSGRDYEQYF,TGTGCCAGCTCGCCCAGGACTAGCGGGAGGGACTACGAGCAGTACTTC
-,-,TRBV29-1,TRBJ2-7,CSGASSYEQYF,TGCAGCGGTGCGAGCTCCTACGAGCAGTACTTC
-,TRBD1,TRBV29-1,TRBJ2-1,CSVEGRRGNEQFF,TGCAGCGTTGAGGGACGCAGGGGGAATGAGCAGTTCTTC